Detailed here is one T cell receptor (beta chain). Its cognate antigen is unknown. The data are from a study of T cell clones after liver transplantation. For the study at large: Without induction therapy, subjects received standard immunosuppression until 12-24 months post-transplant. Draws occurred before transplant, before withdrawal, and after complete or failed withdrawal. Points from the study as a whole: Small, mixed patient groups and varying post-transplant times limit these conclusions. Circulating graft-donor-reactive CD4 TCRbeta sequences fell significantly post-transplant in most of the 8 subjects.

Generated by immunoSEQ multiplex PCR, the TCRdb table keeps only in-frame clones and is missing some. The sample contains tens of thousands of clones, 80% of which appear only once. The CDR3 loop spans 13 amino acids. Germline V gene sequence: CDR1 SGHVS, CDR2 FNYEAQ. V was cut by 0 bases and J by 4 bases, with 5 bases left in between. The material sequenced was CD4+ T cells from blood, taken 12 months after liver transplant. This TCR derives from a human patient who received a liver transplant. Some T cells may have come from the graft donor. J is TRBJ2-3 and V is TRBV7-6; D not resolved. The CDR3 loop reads CASSLAVADTQYF. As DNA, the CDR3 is TGTGCCAGCAGCTTAGCGGTTGCAGATACGCAGTATTTT.